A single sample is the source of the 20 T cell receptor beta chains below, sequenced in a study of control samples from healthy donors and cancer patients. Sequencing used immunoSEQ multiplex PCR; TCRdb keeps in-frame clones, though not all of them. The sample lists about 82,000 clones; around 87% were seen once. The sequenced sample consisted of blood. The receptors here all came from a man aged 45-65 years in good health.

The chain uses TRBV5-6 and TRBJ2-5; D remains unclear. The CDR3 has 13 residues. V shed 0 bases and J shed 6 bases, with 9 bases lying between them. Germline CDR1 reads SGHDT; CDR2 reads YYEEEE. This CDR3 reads CASSLAHSQTQYF. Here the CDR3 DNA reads TGTGCCAGCAGCTTGGCCCATTCCCAGACCCAGTACTTC.

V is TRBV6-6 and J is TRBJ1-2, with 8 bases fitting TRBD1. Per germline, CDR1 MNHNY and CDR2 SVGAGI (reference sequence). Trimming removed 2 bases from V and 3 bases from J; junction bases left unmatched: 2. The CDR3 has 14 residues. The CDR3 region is CASSYPGQDYGYTF. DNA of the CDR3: TGTGCCAGCAGTTACCCGGGACAGGACTATGGCTACACCTTC.

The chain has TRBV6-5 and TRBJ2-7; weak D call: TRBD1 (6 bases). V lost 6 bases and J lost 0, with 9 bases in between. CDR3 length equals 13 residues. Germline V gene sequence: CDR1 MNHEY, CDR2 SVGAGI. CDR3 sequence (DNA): TGTGCCAGCAGGCCGGACAGCTCCTACGAGCAGTACGTC. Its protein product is CASRPDSSYEQYV.

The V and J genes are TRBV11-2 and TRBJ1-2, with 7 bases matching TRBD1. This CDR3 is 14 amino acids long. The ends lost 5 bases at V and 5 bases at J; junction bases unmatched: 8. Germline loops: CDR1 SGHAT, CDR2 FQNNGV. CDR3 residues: CASSQPGQKYGYTF. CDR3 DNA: TGTGCCAGCAGCCAACCGGGACAGAAGTATGGCTACACCTTC. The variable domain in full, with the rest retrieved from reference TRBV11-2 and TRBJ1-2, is EAGVAQSPRYKIIEKRQSVAFWCNPISGHATLYWYQQILGQGPKLLIQFQNNGVVDDSQLPKDRFSAERLKGVDSTLKIQPAKLEDSAVYLCASSQPGQKYGYTFGSGTRLTVV.

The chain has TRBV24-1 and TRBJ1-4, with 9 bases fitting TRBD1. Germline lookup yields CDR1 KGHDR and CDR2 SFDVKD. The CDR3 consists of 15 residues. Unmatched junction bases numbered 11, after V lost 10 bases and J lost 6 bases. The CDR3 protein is CATSRSRTGDEKLFF. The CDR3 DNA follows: TGTGCCACGAGCCGAAGTAGGACAGGGGATGAAAAACTGTTTTTT.

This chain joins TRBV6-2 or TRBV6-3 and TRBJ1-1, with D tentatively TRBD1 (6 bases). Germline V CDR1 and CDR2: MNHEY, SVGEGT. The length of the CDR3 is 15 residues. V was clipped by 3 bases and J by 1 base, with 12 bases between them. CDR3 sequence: CASSYSGAGNTEAFF. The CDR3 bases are TGTGCCAGCAGTTATTCAGGGGCCGGGAACACTGAAGCTTTCTTT.

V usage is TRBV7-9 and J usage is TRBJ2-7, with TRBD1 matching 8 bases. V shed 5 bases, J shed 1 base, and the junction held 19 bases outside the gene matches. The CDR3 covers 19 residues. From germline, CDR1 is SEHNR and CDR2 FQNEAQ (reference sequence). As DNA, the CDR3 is TGTGCCAGCAGCCGAAGGGGGACAGGACGAGCGAGAAGGTCCTACGAGCAGTACGTC. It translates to CASSRRGTGRARRSYEQYV.

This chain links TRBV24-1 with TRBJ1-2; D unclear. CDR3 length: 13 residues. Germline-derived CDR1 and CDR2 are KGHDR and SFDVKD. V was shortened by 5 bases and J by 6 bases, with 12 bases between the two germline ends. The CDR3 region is CATSVTEGHGYTF. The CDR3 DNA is TGTGCCACCAGTGTAACAGAAGGACATGGCTACACCTTC.

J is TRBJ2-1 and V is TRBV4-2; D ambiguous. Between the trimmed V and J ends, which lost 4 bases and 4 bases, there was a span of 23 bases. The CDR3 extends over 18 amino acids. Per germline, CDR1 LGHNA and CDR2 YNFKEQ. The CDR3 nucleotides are TGTGCCAGCAGCCTAAGGACGGGTATGGTAGCCGGGTACAATGAGCAGTTCTTC. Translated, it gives CASSLRTGMVAGYNEQFF.

The DNA for the CDR3 is TGTGCCAGCAGTGAAGAAGGACAGTTGCTCTACAATGAGCAGTTCTTC. This encodes CASSEEGQLLYNEQFF. The rearrangement joins TRBV6-1 to TRBJ2-1; TRBD1 might be the D (6 bases). The V end lost 1 base, the J end lost 3 bases, and 13 bases lay between the germline ends. Germline values: CDR1 MNHNS, CDR2 SASEGT. The CDR3 consists of 16 residues.

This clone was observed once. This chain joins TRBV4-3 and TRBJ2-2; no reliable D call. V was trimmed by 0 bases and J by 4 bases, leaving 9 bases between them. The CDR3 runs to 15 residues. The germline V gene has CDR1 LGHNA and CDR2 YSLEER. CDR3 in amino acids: CASSQDFVFTGELFF. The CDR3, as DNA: TGCGCCAGCAGCCAAGATTTTGTTTTCACCGGGGAGCTGTTTTTT.

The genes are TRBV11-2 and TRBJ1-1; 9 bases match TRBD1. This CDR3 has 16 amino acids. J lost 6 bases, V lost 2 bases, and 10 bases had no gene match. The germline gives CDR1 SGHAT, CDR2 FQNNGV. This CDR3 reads CASSLNPGTGISEAFF. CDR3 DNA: TGTGCCAGCAGCTTAAATCCTGGGACAGGGATATCTGAAGCTTTCTTT.

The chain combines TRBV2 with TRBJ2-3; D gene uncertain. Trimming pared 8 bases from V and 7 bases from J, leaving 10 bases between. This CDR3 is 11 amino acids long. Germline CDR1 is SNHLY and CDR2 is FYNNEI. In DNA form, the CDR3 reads TGTGCCAGCCAAAGGGTTAATACGCAGTATTTT. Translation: CASQRVNTQYF.

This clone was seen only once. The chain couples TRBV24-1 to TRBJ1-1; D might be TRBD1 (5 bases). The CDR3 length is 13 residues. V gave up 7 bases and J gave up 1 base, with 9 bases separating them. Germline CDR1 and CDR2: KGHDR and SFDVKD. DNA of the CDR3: TGTGCCACCAGGGGGGTAGGGAACACTGAAGCTTTCTTT. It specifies CATRGVGNTEAFF.

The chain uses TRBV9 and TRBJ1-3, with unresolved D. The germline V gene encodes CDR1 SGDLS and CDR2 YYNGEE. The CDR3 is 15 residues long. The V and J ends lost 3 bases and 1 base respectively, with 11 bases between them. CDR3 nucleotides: TGTGCCAGCAGCGGAGTCGCGGGGTCTGGAAACACCATATATTTT. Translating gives CASSGVAGSGNTIYF.

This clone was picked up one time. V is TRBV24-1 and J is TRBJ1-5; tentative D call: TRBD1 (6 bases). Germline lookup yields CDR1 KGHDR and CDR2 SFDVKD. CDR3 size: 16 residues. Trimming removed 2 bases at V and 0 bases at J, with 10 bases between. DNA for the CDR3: TGTGCCACCAGTGATTCTCACAGGGCTAGCAATCAGCCCCAGCATTTT. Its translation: CATSDSHRASNQPQHF.

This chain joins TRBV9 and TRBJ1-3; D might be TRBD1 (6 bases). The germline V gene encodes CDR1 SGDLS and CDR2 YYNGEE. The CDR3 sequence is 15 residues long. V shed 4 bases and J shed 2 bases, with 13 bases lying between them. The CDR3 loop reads CASSPGGAPGNTIYF. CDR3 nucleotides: TGTGCCAGCAGCCCTGGGGGGGCGCCTGGAAACACCATATATTTT.

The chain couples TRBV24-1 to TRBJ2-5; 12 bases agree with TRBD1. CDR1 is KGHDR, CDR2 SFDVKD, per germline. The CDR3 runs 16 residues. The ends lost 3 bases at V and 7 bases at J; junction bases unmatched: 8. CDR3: CATSDPTGTGGLTQYF. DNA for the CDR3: TGTGCCACCAGTGATCCGACCGGGACAGGGGGCCTGACCCAGTACTTC.

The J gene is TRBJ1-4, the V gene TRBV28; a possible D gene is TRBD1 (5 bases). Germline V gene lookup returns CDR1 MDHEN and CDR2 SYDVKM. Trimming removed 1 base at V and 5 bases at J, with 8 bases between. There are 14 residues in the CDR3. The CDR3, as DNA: TGTGCCAGCAGTTTATTTGGGGGGAATGAAAAACTGTTTTTT. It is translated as CASSLFGGNEKLFF.

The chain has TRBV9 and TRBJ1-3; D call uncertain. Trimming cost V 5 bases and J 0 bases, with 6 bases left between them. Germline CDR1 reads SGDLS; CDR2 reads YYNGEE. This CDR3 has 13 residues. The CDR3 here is CASSLTSGNTIYF. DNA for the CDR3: TGTGCCAGCAGTTTAACCTCTGGAAACACCATATATTTT.